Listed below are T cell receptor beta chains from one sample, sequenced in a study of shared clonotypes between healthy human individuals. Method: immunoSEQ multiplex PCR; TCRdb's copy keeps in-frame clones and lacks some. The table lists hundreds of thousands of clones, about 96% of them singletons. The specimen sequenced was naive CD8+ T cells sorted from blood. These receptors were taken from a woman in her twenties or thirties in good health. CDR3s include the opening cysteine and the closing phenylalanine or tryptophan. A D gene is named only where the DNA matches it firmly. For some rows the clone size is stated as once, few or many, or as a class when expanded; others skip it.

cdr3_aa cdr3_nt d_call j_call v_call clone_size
CASSVALRGVEQFF TGTGCCAGCAGCGTAGCTCTCCGGGGGGTTGAGCAGTTCTTC TRBD2 TRBJ2-1 TRBV9 .
CASSLVGAIFQETQYF TGTGCCAGCAGCTTGGTTGGGGCCATCTTTCAAGAGACCCAGTACTTC . TRBJ2-5 TRBV5-5 .
CARSRVAGKSPYEQYF TGTGCCAGATCGAGGGTAGCGGGGAAAAGCCCATACGAGCAGTACTTC TRBD2 TRBJ2-7 TRBV25-1 .
CASSYPGELGNTIYF TGTGCCAGCAGTTATCCCGGGGAGCTTGGAAACACCATATATTTT . TRBJ1-3 TRBV28 .
CASSEGTGEPTYGYTF TGTGCCAGCAGCGAAGGGACAGGGGAACCTACGTATGGCTACACCTTC TRBD1 TRBJ1-2 TRBV6-1 once
CASSVFRSGGNEQFF TGTGCCAGCAGTGTGTTCAGGAGTGGGGGCAATGAGCAGTTCTTC . TRBJ2-1 TRBV6-1 .
CASSLSPSGTGVFSGNTIYF TGTGCCAGCAGTTTATCTCCGTCCGGGACAGGTGTATTCTCTGGAAACACCATATATTTT TRBD1 TRBJ1-3 TRBV28 .
CASSLGTGPNYGYTF TGTGCCAGCAGCTTAGGAACAGGCCCAAACTATGGCTACACCTTC . TRBJ1-2 TRBV13 once
CASTLTAVPSGNTIYF TGTGCCAGCACTCTGACAGCTGTCCCCTCTGGAAACACCATATATTTT . TRBJ1-3 TRBV6-6 .
CASSMGQGAYEQYF TGTGCCAGTAGTATGGGACAGGGCGCCTACGAGCAGTACTTC TRBD1 TRBJ2-7 TRBV19 once
CASSIDWSPYNEQFF TGTGCCAGCAGCATCGACTGGAGTCCCTACAATGAGCAGTTCTTC . TRBJ2-1 TRBV7-6 .
CASSEAERGTEAFF TGTGCCAGCAGTGAAGCCGAAAGGGGGACTGAAGCTTTCTTT . TRBJ1-1 TRBV6-1 .
CASGDLGSPYEQYF TGTGCCAGCGGGGACCTAGGGTCTCCTTACGAGCAGTACTTC . TRBJ2-7 TRBV28 .
CASSFVTGNYNEQFF TGTGCCAGCAGTTTCGTAACAGGCAACTACAATGAGCAGTTCTTC . TRBJ2-1 TRBV27 .